Listed here are 10 T cell receptor beta chains from one sample, sequenced in a study of prognosis after radiotherapy for stage I lung cancer. The TCR beta CDR3 region was amplified from genomic DNA, with two rounds of multiplex PCR being used for the amplification. With primers specific to each TRBV and TRBJ gene, the first-round PCR was performed. One entry per CDR3 protein, called by TCRdb with MiXCR from the multiplex PCR reads. The sample lists approximately 23,000 distinct CDR3 sequences, approximately 42% occurring once. Here the sequenced sample was PBMCs, taken before or after stereotactic body radiation therapy (not recorded which). The receptors shown here come from a donor aged 50 or older with non-small cell lung cancer.

V and J are TRBV19 and TRBJ1-5; the match to TRBD1 covers 9 bases. This CDR3 is built from 17 residues. Losses at the gene ends were 5 bases for V and 0 bases for J; bases not matched to a gene: 8. Per germline, CDR1 LNHDA and CDR2 SQIVND (reference sequence). In DNA, the CDR3 is TGTGCCAGTAGTCGTCCCGGGACAGGGAATAGCAATCAGCCCCAGCATTTT. Encoded protein: CASSRPGTGNSNQPQHF.

This chain uses TRBV7-9 with TRBJ1-1, with no clear D. Trimming pared 4 bases from V and 4 bases from J, leaving 13 bases between. CDR3 length equals 14 residues. Germline CDR1 is SEHNR and CDR2 is FQNEAQ (reference sequence). The CDR3 nucleotides are TGTGCCAGCAGCTCTGACATTCCGGCCACTGAAGCTTTCTTT. This sequence encodes CASSSDIPATEAFF.

This clonotype was counted ten times or more. This rearrangement joins TRBV2 to TRBJ1-5; TRBD1 is a possible D gene (6 bases). CDR1 SNHLY and CDR2 FYNNEI come from the germline V gene. The V end lost 5 bases, the J end lost 2 bases, and 10 bases lay between the germline ends. The CDR3 length is 14 residues. CDR3 residues: CASSSGHRNQPQHF. The CDR3 DNA is TGTGCCAGCAGTTCGGGACACCGCAATCAGCCCCAGCATTTT. Full variable domain (outside the CDR3, taken from reference TRBV2 and TRBJ1-5): EPEVTQTPSHQVTQMGQEVILRCVPISNHLYFYWYRQILGQKVEFLVSFYNNEISEKSEIFDDQFSVERPDGSNFTLKIRSTKLEDSAMYFCASSSGHRNQPQHFGDGTRLSIL.

This clonotype came up many times. The chain couples TRBV5-1 to TRBJ2-3; D remains ambiguous. The CDR3 sequence is 16 residues long. Germline CDR1 reads SGHRS; CDR2 reads YFSETQ. Deletions cut 0 bases from V and 2 bases from J, with 13 bases between. DNA of the CDR3: TGCGCCAGCAGCTTGGGAAGGGTGTGGGACACAGATACGCAGTATTTT. This gives the protein CASSLGRVWDTDTQYF.

CDR3 sequence reads: CASSLTLGQLNTEAFF. The CDR3 DNA follows: TGCGCCAGCAGCTTAACTTTGGGTCAGTTGAACACTGAAGCTTTCTTT. This chain connects TRBV5-1 to TRBJ1-1; D gene uncertain. Germline loops: CDR1 SGHRS, CDR2 YFSETQ. V was shortened by 2 bases and J by 0 bases, with 14 bases between the two germline ends. CDR3 length: 16 residues.

The V and J genes are TRBV30 and TRBJ1-2, with a possible D match to TRBD1 (5 bases). Trimming left V 6 bases short and J 4 bases short, with 12 bases between. Germline CDR1 reads GTSNPN; CDR2 reads SVGIG (reference sequence). The CDR3 has 12 amino acids. The CDR3 loop reads CACGASGYGYTF. Written as DNA, the CDR3 is TGTGCCTGCGGGGCCTCGGGCTATGGCTACACCTTC. Looking up the rest from reference TRBV30 and TRBJ1-2 gives the full variable domain: SQTIHQWPATLVQPVGSPLSLECTVEGTSNPNLYWYRQAAGRGLQLLFYSVGIGQISSEVPQNLSASRPQDRQFILSSKKLLLSDSGFYLCACGASGYGYTFGSGTRLTVV.

This clonotype came up a few times. The chain has TRBV5-4 and TRBJ2-3; TRBD2 agrees at 8 bases. This CDR3 spans 14 amino acids. Per germline, CDR1 SGHNT and CDR2 YYREEE (reference sequence). The J segment lost 4 bases and the V segment lost 5 bases, leaving 6 bases of the junction unmatched. The chain's CDR3 is CASSFAGGSDTQYF. In DNA, the CDR3 is TGTGCCAGCAGTTTTGCGGGAGGTTCAGATACGCAGTATTTT.

About this clonotype: It is likely a read error: a sequence one base away is far more abundant. This rearrangement joins TRBV6-9 to TRBJ2-1, with 8 bases identical to TRBD1. The germline V gene encodes CDR1 MNHGY and CDR2 SVAAGI. The CDR3 has 16 residues. Trimming at V came to 3 bases and at J to 9 bases, leaving 13 bases not matched to a gene. CDR3 loop: CASSYPPGQALSEQFF. CDR3 bases: TGTGCCAGCAGTTACCCCCCGGGACAGGCGTTGAGTGAGCAGTTCTTC.

Turning to this clonotype: This could be a read error, since a much larger clone is one nucleotide away. The CDR3 protein is CSASGGHPGRTEAFF. As DNA, the CDR3 is TGCAGTGCTAGTGGGGGACACCCGGGGCGCACTGAAGCTTTCTTT. The V gene is TRBV20-1, the J gene TRBJ1-1; D perhaps matches TRBD1 (6 bases). The CDR3 is 15 amino acids. Looked up from germline, CDR1 is DFQATT and CDR2 is SNEGSKA (reference sequence). V was shortened by 3 bases and J by 4 bases, with 18 bases between the two germline ends.

The chain uses TRBV6-5 and TRBJ1-3; TRBD1 is a possible D gene (5 bases). Deletions cut 0 bases from V and 5 bases from J, with 14 bases between. The V gene's germline CDR1 is MNHEY and CDR2 SVGAGI. The CDR3 has 16 residues. The CDR3 region is CASSYSKGIGRNTIYF. CDR3 DNA: TGTGCCAGCAGTTACTCGAAGGGGATCGGCAGAAACACCATATATTTT.